These 3 T cell receptor beta chains originate from one sample sequenced in a study of cytomegalovirus exposure and HLA in healthy donors. Primers included in the PCR were 60 Vbeta and 13 Jbeta primers. Profiling relied on immunoSEQ multiplex PCR, and the TCRdb table lists in-frame clones only, not all of them. The data show around 190,000 clones, with around 77% seen just once and over 2% held by the top ten. The sequenced sample was PBMCs. The receptors stem from a man between 60 and 75 years old in good health and CMV-seronegative.

The chain couples TRBV18 to TRBJ2-1; TRBD1 matches 9 bases. The CDR3 is made up of 15 amino acids. Trimming removed 0 bases from V and 6 bases from J; junction bases left unmatched: 3. Germline V gene data show CDR1 as KGHSH and CDR2 as LQKENI. The CDR3 region is CASSPPVQGANEQFF. DNA for the CDR3: TGTGCCAGCTCACCACCGGTACAGGGGGCCAATGAGCAGTTCTTC.

The rearrangement links TRBV2 to TRBJ2-3; 8 bases map to TRBD2. The ends lost 4 bases at V and 2 bases at J; junction bases unmatched: 8. CDR3 size: 16 residues. Germline V gene data show CDR1 as SNHLY and CDR2 as FYNNEI. Here the CDR3 DNA reads TGTGCCAGCAGTGTGGAAGGGCGGGGGGTCACAGATACGCAGTATTTT. Translated, it gives CASSVEGRGVTDTQYF.

As regards this clone: At the DNA level, this CDR3 is encoded by other sequences in the same sample as well. The rearrangement joins TRBV30 to TRBJ2-5; 7 bases line up with TRBD2. V was pared by 1 base and J by 5 bases, with 4 bases of the junction left unmatched. CDR1 GTSNPN and CDR2 SVGIG come from the germline V gene (reference sequence). The CDR3 is 13 amino acids. CDR3 protein: CAWSAGGRETQYF. The DNA of the CDR3 is TGTGCCTGGAGTGCGGGGGGTAGGGAGACCCAGTACTTC.